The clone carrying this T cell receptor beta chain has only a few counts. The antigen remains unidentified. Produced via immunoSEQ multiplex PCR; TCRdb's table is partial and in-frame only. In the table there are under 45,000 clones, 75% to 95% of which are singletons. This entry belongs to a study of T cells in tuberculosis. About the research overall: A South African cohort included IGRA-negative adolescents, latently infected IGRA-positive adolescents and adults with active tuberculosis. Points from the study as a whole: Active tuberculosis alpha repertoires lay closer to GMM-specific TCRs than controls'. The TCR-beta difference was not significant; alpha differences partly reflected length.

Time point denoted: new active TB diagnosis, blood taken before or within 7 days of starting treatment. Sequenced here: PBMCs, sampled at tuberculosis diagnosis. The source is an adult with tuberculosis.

DNA of the CDR3: TGTGCCAGCAGCCAAGAGAGGACAGGGCTCTACGAGCAGTACTTC. Translating it yields CASSQERTGLYEQYF. This chain connects TRBV4-2 to TRBJ2-7; TRBD1 matches at 8 bases. V lost 0 bases to trimming and J lost 3 bases; unmatched junction nucleotides: 4. The CDR3 loop spans 15 amino acids. The germline gives CDR1 LGHNA, CDR2 YNFKEQ.